A selection of T cell receptor beta chains follows, all from one sample in a study of shared clonotypes between healthy human individuals. Data came from immunoSEQ multiplex PCR; TCRdb stores just in-frame clones and leaves some out. The table includes about 2,100,000 clones, 85% to 95% detected once. The sequencing input was naive CD8+ T cells from PBMCs. The source of these receptors is a man aged 18 to 29 in good health. Some clones in this sample may be carry-over from other donors' samples. The CDR3 runs from the conserved cysteine through the conserved F or W. Each record gives: J gene, V gene, CDR3 protein.

>TRBJ2-1|TRBV7-8
CASSLSPGGNEQFF
>TRBJ2-7|TRBV7-9
CASSPLAGSYEQYF
>TRBJ2-1|TRBV7-9
CASYKWNSLDEQFF
>TRBJ2-5|TRBV7-8
CASSLVPGETQYF
>TRBJ2-3|TRBV4-2
CASSQASSTDTQYF
>TRBJ2-3|TRBV7-9
CASRPPGQIADTQYF
>TRBJ2-3|TRBV19
CASSLWGERDTQYF
>TRBJ2-5|TRBV9
CASSVGQETQYF
>TRBJ2-7|TRBV9
CASSETGYEQYF
>TRBJ2-1|TRBV7-9
CASSALGSFF
>TRBJ2-7|TRBV19
CASSHEAPNYEQYF
>TRBJ1-2|TRBV4-2
CASSQETGTGAGGYTF
>TRBJ2-5|TRBV4-3
CASSQELREETQYF
>TRBJ1-2|TRBV11-2
CASSLVQDGYTF
>TRBJ1-5|TRBV4-1
CASSQQPPGQGVNQPQHF
>TRBJ2-7|TRBV2
CASSPYIAGTYEQYF
>TRBJ2-5|TRBV2
CASSEALRETQYF
>TRBJ1-3|TRBV27
CASVSTGWWGNTIYF
>TRBJ2-3|TRBV28
CASTWGTYTDTQYF
>TRBJ2-7|TRBV7-9
CASSFLREYEQYF
>TRBJ1-3|TRBV5-1
CASRRVAGDSGNTIYF
>TRBJ1-5|TRBV7-9
CASSLSTGNQPQHF
>TRBJ2-1|TRBV27
CASLNRNEQFF
>TRBJ2-7|TRBV28
CATNGRLYEQYF
>TRBJ1-2|TRBV27
CASSPPGLHGYTF
>TRBJ1-6|TRBV6-5
CASSYSDRNSPLHF
>TRBJ2-1|TRBV25-1
CASSEYGTSDEQFF
>TRBJ1-2|TRBV5-4
CASSILSTLPNYGYTF
>TRBJ2-1|TRBV13
CASSLLRTAIAGVYNEQFF
>TRBJ2-7|TRBV7-8
CASSLSSDGSFSYEQYF
>TRBJ2-1|TRBV7-6
CASSLALGSGSFDEQFF
>TRBJ2-2|TRBV29-1
CSVELAANTGELFF
>TRBJ2-3|TRBV6-5
CASSSRDSLQKDTQYF
>TRBJ2-5|TRBV28
CASRRRGEETQYF
>TRBJ2-1|TRBV5-1
CASSLRRQGEGKSSYNEQFF
>TRBJ1-2|TRBV5-1
CASSDQGALGYTF
>TRBJ2-5|TRBV5-6
CASSPQGGKETQYF
>TRBJ2-4|TRBV28
CASSFRINIQYF
>TRBJ2-1|TRBV4-3
CASSQSIAPGNEQFF
>TRBJ2-1|TRBV9
CASSVASGSGEEQFF